Described below is a single TCR beta chain sequence and its context. The sample originates from a study of blood T cell repertoires in COVID-19. In germline, CDR1 is SNHLY, CDR2 FYNNEI. The CDR3 is made up of 14 amino acids. Unmatched junction bases numbered 3, after V lost 6 bases and J lost 3 bases. TCRdb keeps only in-frame clones here, not all; method: immunoSEQ multiplex PCR. The sample lists roughly 70,000 clones, around 78% occurring once. This TCR came from a human donor in a cohort sampled during active COVID-19. The rearrangement joins TRBV2 to TRBJ1-3; TRBD1 matches 9 bases. The sample was peripheral blood. The CDR3 nucleotides read TGTGCCAGCAGGGGACAGGGATTTGGAAACACCATATATTTT. Residues: CASRGQGFGNTIYF.